This T cell receptor beta chain was identified during a study of cytomegalovirus exposure and HLA in healthy donors. General study points: Most subjects had HLA-A and HLA-B alleles reportedly predicted accurately by TCR beta sequences. Cytomegalovirus association was assigned to about 150 TCR beta chains. Most TCR sequences were rare, but some public TCRs occurred in many donors.

CDR3 length: 11 residues. CDR1 is GTSNPN and CDR2 is SVGIG in the germline V gene (reference sequence). The V end lost 2 bases, the J end lost 7 bases, and 5 bases lay between the germline ends. Concerning this clone: Its target is unknown.

With 60 Vbeta and 13 Jbeta primers, the PCR was carried out. This table comes from immunoSEQ multiplex PCR, and its TCRdb copy is limited to in-frame clones, with some not included. In the table there are roughly 170,000 clones, 70% to 80% of which are singletons. What was sequenced was PBMCs. The chain has TRBV30 and TRBJ2-2; possibly TRBD2 for D (5 bases). The TCR was taken from a young woman in good health and CMV-seropositive. CDR3 sequence: CAWSRGGELFF. Here the CDR3 DNA reads TGTGCCTGGAGTCGGGGCGGGGAGCTGTTTTTT.